Included here is one T cell receptor (beta chain) sequence, with context. The sample originates from a study of monozygotic twins with inflammatory bowel disease. This CDR3 comprises 14 residues. The germline V gene has CDR1 MNHNS and CDR2 SASEGT. TCRdb re-called the 5' RACE reads and shows each CDR3 protein once, DNA omitted. This repertoire includes 150,000 to 200,000 distinct CDR3 sequences. V and J are TRBV6-1 and TRBJ2-3; TCRdb outputs TRBD1, but without DNA this stays unchecked. The sequence was collected from a human donor with ulcerative colitis or Crohn's disease, or a healthy co-twin of an affected twin (not recorded which). The sample was blood. This chain's CDR3 is CASSPLGGPDTQYF.